A selection of T cell receptor beta chains follows, all from one sample in a study of T cell responses to AZD1222 COVID-19 vaccine. The data were produced by immunoSEQ multiplex PCR, yet TCRdb's version contains in-frame clones alone and is incomplete. The table lists 100,000 to 150,000 clones, approximately 91% of them singletons. Sequences were derived from peripheral blood, sampled on day 0 of AZD1222 vaccination. These receptor sequences come from an adult in good health. Both conserved end residues are part of each CDR3. Each record gives: clone size, V gene, D gene, J gene, CDR3 DNA, CDR3 protein. A D gene is named only where the DNA matches it firmly. Only part of the rows carry a size: once, few, many, or a class if the clone is expanded.

.	TRBV19	.	TRBJ1-1	TGTGCCAGTAGTATTTTTGGGGAGGCAAACACTGAAGCTTTCTTT	CASSIFGEANTEAFF
once	TRBV30	TRBD1	TRBJ2-7	TGTGCCTGGAGTCTCTTGACAGGGCCAAGCTCCTACGAGCAGTACTTC	CAWSLLTGPSSYEQYF
few	TRBV6-1	.	TRBJ1-5	TGTGCCAGCAGTGAAAGGCTGCATCAGCCCCAGCATTTT	CASSERLHQPQHF
once	TRBV5-6	.	TRBJ1-2	TGTGCCAGCAGCTCGCCCCAGGGAGCTAACTATGGCTACACCTTC	CASSSPQGANYGYTF
.	TRBV5-1	.	TRBJ1-6	TGCGCCAGCAGCTTGGGGGGGGCATTTGAATCACCCCTCCACTTT	CASSLGGAFESPLHF
.	TRBV10-2	.	TRBJ1-6	TGCGCCAGCAGTGAAAGGGGGGGTGATTCACCCCTCCACTTT	CASSERGGDSPLHF
.	TRBV27	.	TRBJ1-5	TGTGCCAGCAGGCGGGGGGTTATAGAGCCCCAGCATTTT	CASRRGVIEPQHF
.	TRBV5-6	.	TRBJ2-5	TGTGCCAGCAGCTTGGTGCAGGGCCAAGAGACCCAGTACTTC	CASSLVQGQETQYF
.	TRBV30	.	TRBJ1-6	TGTGCCTGGCGTCTAGGGGCTAGCTCCTATAATTCACCCCTCCACTTT	CAWRLGASSYNSPLHF
.	TRBV27	.	TRBJ2-3	TGTGCCAGCAGTTTCGAGGGACCCCGCGGGGCAGATACGCAGTATTTT	CASSFEGPRGADTQYF
.	TRBV12-3/TRBV12-4	TRBD1	TRBJ1-1	TGTGCCAGCAGCCAACAGGGGCGGACTGAAGCTTTCTTT	CASSQQGRTEAFF
.	TRBV6-2/TRBV6-3	.	TRBJ1-2	TGTGCCAGCAGTTACGGTGGGACTGGGACTAACTATGGCTACACCTTC	CASSYGGTGTNYGYTF
.	TRBV14	.	TRBJ1-4	TGTGCCAGCAGCCAAGATATCGGGGGGTCCACTAATGAAAAACTGTTTTTT	CASSQDIGGSTNEKLFF
.	TRBV14	TRBD2	TRBJ2-1	TGTGCCAGCAGCCAAGAGTTGGGACTAGCGGGGGCCTCAGGGGGCAATGAGCAGTTCTTC	CASSQELGLAGASGGNEQFF
.	TRBV15	TRBD1	TRBJ1-6	TGTGCCACCAGCAGATCAGCCAGGGGGCGCGCAAATTCACCCCTCCACTTT	CATSRSARGRANSPLHF
.	TRBV12-3/TRBV12-4	TRBD1	TRBJ2-1	TGTGCCAGCAGAATACAGGGGGACAATGAGCAGTTCTTC	CASRIQGDNEQFF
.	TRBV14	.	TRBJ1-2	TGTGCCAGCAGCCATATAGGGAGGTATGGCTACACCTTC	CASSHIGRYGYTF
.	TRBV2	.	TRBJ2-7	TGTGCCAGCAGTGAGGGGCCGGGGGCAGCCTACGAGCAGTACTTC	CASSEGPGAAYEQYF
.	TRBV9	.	TRBJ2-2	TGTGCCAGCAGCGCGAACTACCTACAGGGGAGGGACACCGGGGAGCTGTTTTTT	CASSANYLQGRDTGELFF
.	TRBV30	.	TRBJ1-6	TGTGCCTGGAGAATGGATTCACCCCTCCACTTT	CAWRMDSPLHF
.	TRBV7-9	.	TRBJ1-3	TGTGCCAGCAGCTTTTACAGGGAGAATCTGGTCAACACCATATATTTT	CASSFYRENLVNTIYF
.	TRBV18	.	TRBJ1-2	TGTGCCAGCTCACCACCACTCGGGGGCCCGAACTATGGCTACACCTTC	CASSPPLGGPNYGYTF
.	TRBV10-3	.	TRBJ1-1	TGTGCCATCAGTGAGGGGGGGCAGGCCACTGAAGCTTTCTTT	CAISEGGQATEAFF
.	TRBV10-3	.	TRBJ2-2	TGTGCCATCAGGGACACCGGGGAGCTGTTTTTT	CAIRDTGELFF
.	TRBV3-1/TRBV3-2	.	TRBJ1-2	TGTGCCAGCAGCCAAGTTGGCGGAATGGATGATGGCTACACCTTC	CASSQVGGMDDGYTF
.	TRBV30	TRBD1	TRBJ2-7	TGTGCCTGGAGTAGATTAGGGGACAGGGTAAACGAGCAGTACTTC	CAWSRLGDRVNEQYF
.	TRBV7-6	.	TRBJ2-7	TGTGCCAGCAGCTTAGACTTTCAGCAGTACGAGCAGTACTTC	CASSLDFQQYEQYF
.	TRBV24-1	.	TRBJ2-1	TGTGCCACCCAGAGTAAAAATGAGCAGTTCTTC	CATQSKNEQFF
.	TRBV14	.	TRBJ2-1	TGTGCCAGCAGCCTACAGGGTAGTTTCAACAATGAGCAGTTCTTC	CASSLQGSFNNEQFF
few	TRBV10-3	TRBD1	TRBJ2-5	TGTGCCACCCGTCCCGGGACAGGGTGGGAAGCAGAGACCCAGTACTTC	CATRPGTGWEAETQYF
.	TRBV7-3	TRBD1	TRBJ1-1	TGTGCCAGCAGCATACAGGGGGCAGGTGAAGCTTTCTTT	CASSIQGAGEAFF
.	TRBV3-1/TRBV3-2	TRBD1	TRBJ1-5	TGTGCCAGCAGCGTAGGGACAGGGGGAAATCAGCCCCAGCATTTT	CASSVGTGGNQPQHF
.	TRBV7-9	.	TRBJ2-3	TGTGCCAGCAGCTTCCAAGGGGCCGACACAGATACGCAGTATTTT	CASSFQGADTDTQYF
.	TRBV7-2	TRBD2	TRBJ2-1	TGTGCCAGCAGGGAGACTAGCGGGTACGGCAATGAGCAGTTCTTC	CASRETSGYGNEQFF
.	TRBV6-6	.	TRBJ2-1	TGTGCCAGCAGTTACTCGGAACCACTCAATGAGCAGTTCTTC	CASSYSEPLNEQFF
many	TRBV5-4	.	TRBJ1-5	TGTGCCAGCAGCTCACAAGGAAATCAGCCCCAGCATTTT	CASSSQGNQPQHF